A selection of T cell receptor beta chains follows, all from one sample in a study of blood T cell repertoires in COVID-19. The protocol was immunoSEQ multiplex PCR, while the TCRdb copy is restricted to in-frame clones and leaves out a portion. The sample records around 130,000 clones, 70% to 85% being singletons. Sequenced sample: peripheral blood. The receptors were gathered from a woman in her forties or fifties with acute or convalescent COVID-19. Both conserved end residues are part of each CDR3. A D gene is named only where the DNA matches it firmly. Clone size is shown for a subset of rows, as once, few, many or a class of expanded clone.

J gene	V gene	D gene	clone size	CDR3 DNA	CDR3 protein
TRBJ1-2	TRBV2	-	-	TGTGCCAGCCGAAAAGCAGGCACTAACTATGGCTACACCTTC	CASRKAGTNYGYTF
TRBJ1-6	TRBV10-3	TRBD1	-	TGTGCCATCAGCCCAGACAGGGGTGGTAATTCACCCCTCCACTTT	CAISPDRGGNSPLHF
TRBJ1-6	TRBV2	TRBD1	once	TGTGCCAGCAGACCGGAAGGGACAGCAAATTCACCCCTCCACTTT	CASRPEGTANSPLHF
TRBJ1-6	TRBV27	-	-	TGTGCCCCTGGGCTGGCAAATTCACCCCTCCACTTT	CAPGLANSPLHF
TRBJ1-2	TRBV9	-	once	TGTGCCAGCAGCGTAGGGAATCGGGATGGCTACACCTTC	CASSVGNRDGYTF
TRBJ1-1	TRBV10-3	TRBD1	few	TGTGCCACCATCAGGGGGCAGGACAACACTGAAGCTTTCTTT	CATIRGQDNTEAFF
TRBJ2-5	TRBV5-1	-	-	TGCGCCAGCAGCCAGATAGGGACTTCCCAAATCGGAGAGACCCAGTACTTC	CASSQIGTSQIGETQYF
TRBJ1-2	TRBV24-1	-	-	TGTGCCACCAGTGATTTGACAACAGGCGGCTACACCTTC	CATSDLTTGGYTF
TRBJ2-7	TRBV19	TRBD1	few	TGTGCCAGTAGTATAGAAACCGGGACAGGGACTTACGAGCAGTACTTC	CASSIETGTGTYEQYF
TRBJ1-2	TRBV6-5	-	-	TGTGCCAGCAGTTACACGGGAGTCTATGGCTACACCTTC	CASSYTGVYGYTF
TRBJ1-1	TRBV5-8	TRBD1	few	TGTGCCAGCAGCTTACAGGGGCGGCGGTACACTGAAGCTTTCTTT	CASSLQGRRYTEAFF
TRBJ2-1	TRBV3-1/TRBV3-2	-	-	TGTGCCAGCAGCCAAAAGCCGGGAGCGGTAGTTATGTATGAGCAGTTCTTC	CASSQKPGAVVMYEQFF
TRBJ2-3	TRBV19	TRBD2	few	TGTGCCAGTAGCAGGACTAGTCGCGCGCAGTATTTT	CASSRTSRAQYF
TRBJ1-2	TRBV5-1	TRBD1	-	TGCGCCAGCAGCTTGGGTAGACAGGGGGATGGCTACACCTTC	CASSLGRQGDGYTF
TRBJ1-2	TRBV3-1/TRBV3-2	-	-	TGTGCCAGCAGCCGCTCGACGGACTCTAACTATGGCTACACCTTC	CASSRSTDSNYGYTF
TRBJ1-2	TRBV11-2	-	-	TGTGCCAGCAGCTTAGCGGAGGGAGGCTACACCTTC	CASSLAEGGYTF
TRBJ1-1	TRBV11-2	-	-	TGTGCCAGCAGCTTAGATTTTGGGGAGCCGGGTACTGAAGCTTTCTTT	CASSLDFGEPGTEAFF
TRBJ1-6	TRBV12-5	-	-	TGTGCTAGTAACAGACCGGGGTCACCCCTCCACTTT	CASNRPGSPLHF
TRBJ2-1	TRBV19	TRBD2	-	TGTGCCAGTACAGGGACTAGCGGGGACAATGAGCAGTTCTTC	CASTGTSGDNEQFF
TRBJ1-1	TRBV6-5	-	-	TGTGCCAGCAGCCCCGACTTTTTAGAAGCTTTCTTT	CASSPDFLEAFF
TRBJ1-5	TRBV2	-	few	TGTGCCAGCAGTGAAGATCTGAATCAGCCCCAGCATTTT	CASSEDLNQPQHF
TRBJ1-6	TRBV21-1	-	many	TGTGCCAGCCGGGAGTCCGAAAGGTCACCCCTCCACTTT	CASRESERSPLHF
TRBJ2-1	TRBV3-1/TRBV3-2	-	-	TGTGCCAGCAGCCAAGCCGGGTACAATGAGCAGTTCTTC	CASSQAGYNEQFF
TRBJ1-1	TRBV5-5	-	-	TGTGCCAGCAGCTTGGGCAGGGAAGCTTTCTTT	CASSLGREAFF
TRBJ2-3	TRBV19	-	-	TGTGCCAGTAGTATAGGAGGGTTCACAGATACGCAGTATTTT	CASSIGGFTDTQYF
TRBJ1-6	TRBV2	-	-	TGTGCCAGCAGTTCCCCGGGTGTTTCACCCCTCCACTTT	CASSSPGVSPLHF
TRBJ2-7	TRBV2	TRBD1	-	TGTGCCAGCAGTGACTTCGGACAGGGGGTTTACGAGCAGTACTTC	CASSDFGQGVYEQYF
TRBJ1-1	TRBV29-1	-	-	TGCAGCGTTGGGGGCCAGGGGAACGCTTTCTTT	CSVGGQGNAFF
TRBJ1-2	TRBV12-3/TRBV12-4	-	few	TGTGCCAGCAGTTTAGTACAGAACTATGGCTACACCTTC	CASSLVQNYGYTF
TRBJ1-2	TRBV5-1	-	-	TGCGCCAGCAGCTTGGCCGCGGGGGCCTCATATGGCTACACCTTC	CASSLAAGASYGYTF
TRBJ2-4	TRBV9	TRBD2	-	TGTGCCAGCAGCGCCGGGACTAGAGGGAACATTCAGTACTTC	CASSAGTRGNIQYF
TRBJ2-4	TRBV3-1/TRBV3-2	TRBD2	-	TGTGCCAGCAGCCAAGAAATCTTGGGCAGGGAGGGCATTCAGTACTTC	CASSQEILGREGIQYF
TRBJ1-6	TRBV29-1	-	-	TGCAGCGTTGAAACAGGGTTAAATTCACCCCTCCACTTT	CSVETGLNSPLHF
TRBJ1-2	TRBV6-5	TRBD1	-	TGTGCCAGCAGAGAGCCACAGGGGCACTATGGCTACACCTTC	CASREPQGHYGYTF
TRBJ2-2	TRBV29-1	TRBD2	-	TGCAGCGTTAGCGGGAGCACCGGGGAGCTGTTTTTT	CSVSGSTGELFF
TRBJ2-3	TRBV9	TRBD2	-	TGTGCCAGCAGCGAGCCAGGACTAGCGGGGGGGTATACGCAGTATTTT	CASSEPGLAGGYTQYF
TRBJ1-2	TRBV6-5	-	-	TGTGCCAGCAGCTCTTTCCAGGGAGGGGCTAATGGCTACACCTTC	CASSSFQGGANGYTF
TRBJ2-1	TRBV15	-	-	TGTGCCACCAGCAGAAATCAGGTTAATGAGCAGTTCTTC	CATSRNQVNEQFF
TRBJ1-1	TRBV2	-	-	TGTGCCAGCAGTGAAGCGCTTCGTTCAGGCGAAGCTTTCTTT	CASSEALRSGEAFF
TRBJ1-3	TRBV6-1	-	few	TGTGCCAGCAGTGAACAAGCCTCCTACTCTGGAAACACCATATATTTT	CASSEQASYSGNTIYF
TRBJ2-1	TRBV7-3	TRBD2	-	TGTGCCAGCAGCCCCCGGGGGGGTAGTTACAATGAGCAGTTCTTC	CASSPRGGSYNEQFF
TRBJ2-3	TRBV28	TRBD1	-	TGTGCCAGCAGTTTATGGGGACAGGGTGACGGCACAGATACGCAGTATTTT	CASSLWGQGDGTDTQYF
TRBJ2-2	TRBV6-6	-	-	TGTGCCAGCAGTTTGCACACAAGTTCGAACACCGGGGAGCTGTTTTTT	CASSLHTSSNTGELFF
TRBJ2-1	TRBV10-3	-	-	TGTGCCACCCTGACAAGCACCTACAATGAGCAGTTCTTC	CATLTSTYNEQFF
TRBJ1-2	TRBV7-9	TRBD1	-	TGTGCCAGCAGCAGCGGACAGGGTCGATATGGCTACACCTTC	CASSSGQGRYGYTF
TRBJ1-2	TRBV3-1/TRBV3-2	TRBD1	-	TGTGCCAGCAGCCAAGGGCAGGACAGGTCTGCCTACTATGGCTACACCTTC	CASSQGQDRSAYYGYTF
TRBJ1-2	TRBV6-5	-	-	TGTGCCAGCAGGAGAACTAACTATGGCTACACCTTC	CASRRTNYGYTF
TRBJ1-2	TRBV5-6	TRBD1	-	TGTGCCAGCAGCTGGGGCGAGGCCAGGGGGGTCTATGGCTACACCTTC	CASSWGEARGVYGYTF
TRBJ1-1	TRBV19	-	-	TGTGCCAGTAGCGGGACTCAGAACACTGAAGCTTTCTTT	CASSGTQNTEAFF
TRBJ1-6	TRBV19	-	few	TGTGCCAGTACCATGGACCCGGGAGGGAGTTCACCCCTCCACTTT	CASTMDPGGSSPLHF
TRBJ1-3	TRBV4-2	TRBD1	-	TGTGCCAGCAGCCGGACAGGGGTGACCTCTGGAAACACCATATATTTT	CASSRTGVTSGNTIYF
TRBJ1-6	TRBV5-1	TRBD1	few	TGCGCCAGCACCCCCGGGACAGGGTATAATTCACCCCTCCACTTT	CASTPGTGYNSPLHF